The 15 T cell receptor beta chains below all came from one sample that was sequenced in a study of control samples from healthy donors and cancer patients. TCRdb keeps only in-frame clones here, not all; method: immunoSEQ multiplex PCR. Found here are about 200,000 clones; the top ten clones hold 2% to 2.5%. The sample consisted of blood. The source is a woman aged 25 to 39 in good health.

The CDR3 region has the DNA TGTGCCAGCAGTCAATGGGGGGCGAGCTCCTATAATTCACCCCTCCACTTT. It yields the protein CASSQWGASSYNSPLHF. J is TRBJ1-6 and V is TRBV6-6; tentative D call: TRBD1 (6 bases). In germline, CDR1 is MNHNY, CDR2 SVGAGI (reference sequence). The CDR3 loop spans 17 amino acids. Trimming left V 5 bases short and J 0 bases short, with 14 bases between.

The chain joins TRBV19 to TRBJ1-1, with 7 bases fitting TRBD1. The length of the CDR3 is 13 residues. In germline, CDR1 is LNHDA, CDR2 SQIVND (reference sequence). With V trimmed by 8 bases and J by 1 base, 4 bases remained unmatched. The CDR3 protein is CASQGQENTEAFF. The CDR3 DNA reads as TGTGCCAGTCAAGGACAGGAGAACACTGAAGCTTTCTTT. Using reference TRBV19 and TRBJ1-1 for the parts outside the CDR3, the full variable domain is DGGITQSPKYLFRKEGQNVTLSCEQNLNHDAMYWYRQDPGQGLRLIYYSQIVNDFQKGDIAEGYSVSREKKESFPLTVTSAQKNPTAFYLCASQGQENTEAFFGQGTRLTVV.

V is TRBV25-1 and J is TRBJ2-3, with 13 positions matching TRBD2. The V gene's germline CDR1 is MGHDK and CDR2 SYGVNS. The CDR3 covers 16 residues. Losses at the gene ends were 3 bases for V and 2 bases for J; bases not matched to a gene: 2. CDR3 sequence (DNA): TGTGCCAGCAGTGAGGGGACTAGCGGGGCCACAGATACGCAGTATTTT. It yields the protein CASSEGTSGATDTQYF.

CDR3 bases: TGCGCCAGCAGCCAGACACCGGGACAGGTCAATGGCTACACCTTC. It specifies CASSQTPGQVNGYTF. This chain links TRBV4-1 with TRBJ1-2; 8 nucleotides match TRBD1. V lost 3 bases and J lost 6; bases outside the gene matches: 9. The CDR3 is 15 amino acids. Germline V gives CDR1 MGHRA, CDR2 YSYEKL.

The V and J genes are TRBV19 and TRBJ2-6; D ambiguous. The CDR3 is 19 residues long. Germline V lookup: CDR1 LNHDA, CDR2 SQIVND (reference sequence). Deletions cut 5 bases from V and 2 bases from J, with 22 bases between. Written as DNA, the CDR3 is TGTGCCAGTAGTCTTCTAGTCGCAGGTCTTGGGGCTGGGGCCAACGTCCTGACTTTC. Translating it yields CASSLLVAGLGAGANVLTF.

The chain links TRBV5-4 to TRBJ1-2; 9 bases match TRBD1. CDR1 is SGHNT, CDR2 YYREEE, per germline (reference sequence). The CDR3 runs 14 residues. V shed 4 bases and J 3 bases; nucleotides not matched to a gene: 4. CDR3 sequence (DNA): TGTGCCAGCAGCCCTAGGGACAGGGACTATGGCTACACCTTC. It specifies CASSPRDRDYGYTF.

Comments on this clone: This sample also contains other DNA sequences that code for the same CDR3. The CDR3 nucleotides read TGTGCCAGCAGCTTATTGAGCACAGATACGCAGTATTTT. Translating it yields CASSLLSTDTQYF. The J gene is TRBJ2-3, the V gene TRBV7-9; D remains ambiguous. Looked up from germline, CDR1 is SEHNR and CDR2 is FQNEAQ (reference sequence). V was pared by 2 bases and J by 0 bases, with 3 bases between. The CDR3 spans 13 residues.

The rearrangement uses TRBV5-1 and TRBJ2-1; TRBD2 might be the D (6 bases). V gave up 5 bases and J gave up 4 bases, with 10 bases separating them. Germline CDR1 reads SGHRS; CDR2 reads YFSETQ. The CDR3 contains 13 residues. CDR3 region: CASSGGGYNEQFF. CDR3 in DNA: TGCGCCAGCAGTGGGGGAGGATACAATGAGCAGTTCTTC.

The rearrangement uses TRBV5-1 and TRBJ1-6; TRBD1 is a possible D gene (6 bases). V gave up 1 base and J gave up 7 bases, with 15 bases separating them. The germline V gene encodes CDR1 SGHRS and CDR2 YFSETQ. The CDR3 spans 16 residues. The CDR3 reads CASSLRGQPENSPLHF. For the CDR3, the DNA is TGCGCCAGCAGCTTGAGAGGACAGCCGGAGAATTCACCCCTCCACTTT.

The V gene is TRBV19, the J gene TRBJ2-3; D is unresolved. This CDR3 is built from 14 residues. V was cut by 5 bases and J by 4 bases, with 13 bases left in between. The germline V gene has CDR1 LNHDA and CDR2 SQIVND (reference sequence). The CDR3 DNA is TGTGCCAGTAGTCTTCAAGGCGTCGCAGATACGCAGTATTTT. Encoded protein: CASSLQGVADTQYF.

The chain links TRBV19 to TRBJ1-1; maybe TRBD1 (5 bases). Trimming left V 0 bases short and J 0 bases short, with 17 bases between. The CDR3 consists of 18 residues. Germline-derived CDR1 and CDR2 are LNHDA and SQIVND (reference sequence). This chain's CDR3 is CASSIDLGDRPMNTEAFF. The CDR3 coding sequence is TGTGCCAGTAGTATAGATCTGGGGGACCGCCCCATGAACACTGAAGCTTTCTTT.

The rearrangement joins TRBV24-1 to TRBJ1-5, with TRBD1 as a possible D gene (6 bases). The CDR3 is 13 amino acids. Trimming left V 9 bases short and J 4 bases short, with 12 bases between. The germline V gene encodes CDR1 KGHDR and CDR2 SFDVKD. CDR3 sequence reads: CATARGENQPQHF. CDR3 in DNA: TGTGCCACCGCCAGGGGAGAAAATCAGCCCCAGCATTTT.

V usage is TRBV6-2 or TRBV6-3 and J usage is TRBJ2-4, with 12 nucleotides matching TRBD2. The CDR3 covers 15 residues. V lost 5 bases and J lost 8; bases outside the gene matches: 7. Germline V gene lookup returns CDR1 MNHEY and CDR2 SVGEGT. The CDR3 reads CASSLAGGPADIQYF. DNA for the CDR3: TGTGCCAGCAGTCTAGCGGGGGGGCCGGCGGACATTCAGTACTTC.

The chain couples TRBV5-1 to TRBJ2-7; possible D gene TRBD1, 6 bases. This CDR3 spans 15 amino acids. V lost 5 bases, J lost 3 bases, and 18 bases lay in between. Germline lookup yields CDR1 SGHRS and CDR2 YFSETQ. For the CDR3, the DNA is TGCGCCAGCAGACTCGGTTTAGGGGGTAACTACGAGCAGTACTTC. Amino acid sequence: CASRLGLGGNYEQYF.

The CDR3 bases are TGCGCCAGCAGCGGACATTTTTGGAATGAGCAGTTCTTC. Translation gives CASSGHFWNEQFF. This sequence joins TRBV23-1 and TRBJ2-1; maybe TRBD1 (5 bases). TRBV23-1 is an open reading frame, and its role is uncertain. Trimming left V 6 bases short and J 7 bases short, with 13 bases between. There are 13 residues in the CDR3.